This T cell receptor beta chain emerged from a study of blood T cell repertoires in COVID-19. Here immunoSEQ multiplex PCR was the method, and the copy in TCRdb shows in-frame clones only, minus some. The repertoire holds fewer than 300,000 clones, with about nine tenths as singletons. The receptor was derived from a woman aged 50 to 60 with COVID-19, enrolled during active disease. The sequencing input was peripheral blood.

The CDR3 region is CASSVAWDFYNEQFF. CDR3 coding DNA: TGTGCCAGCAGCGTAGCTTGGGACTTCTACAATGAGCAGTTCTTC. V gene TRBV9 combines with J gene TRBJ2-1, with a tentative D call TRBD2 (6 bases). Germline CDR1 and CDR2: SGDLS and YYNGEE. The ends were cut back, 0 bases at V and 3 bases at J, with 10 bases in the middle. The CDR3 has 15 residues.